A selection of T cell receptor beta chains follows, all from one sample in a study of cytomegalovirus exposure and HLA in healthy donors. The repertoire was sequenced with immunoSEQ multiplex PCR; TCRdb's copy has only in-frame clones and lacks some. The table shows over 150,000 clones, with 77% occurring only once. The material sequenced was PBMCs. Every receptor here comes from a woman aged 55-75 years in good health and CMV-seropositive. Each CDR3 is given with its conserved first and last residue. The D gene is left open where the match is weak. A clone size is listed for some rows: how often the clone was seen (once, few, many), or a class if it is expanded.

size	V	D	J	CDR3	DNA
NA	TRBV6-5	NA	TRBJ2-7	CASSYRGYEQYF	TGTGCCAGCAGTTACCGCGGGTACGAGCAGTACTTC
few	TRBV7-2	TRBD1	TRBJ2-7	CASSYGQGGEQYF	TGTGCCAGCAGTTATGGACAGGGCGGCGAGCAGTACTTC
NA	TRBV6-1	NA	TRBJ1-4	CASSDQTAGNEKLFF	TGTGCCAGCAGTGACCAGACAGCTGGTAATGAAAAACTGTTTTTT
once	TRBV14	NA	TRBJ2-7	CASSRTIYEQYF	TGTGCCAGCAGCCGGACTATTTACGAGCAGTACTTC
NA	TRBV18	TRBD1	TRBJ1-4	CASSSLGTGTEKLFF	TGTGCCAGCTCATCCCTCGGGACAGGTACAGAAAAACTGTTTTTT
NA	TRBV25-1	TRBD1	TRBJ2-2	CAGSESGDRGETGELFF	TGTGCCGGCAGTGAATCCGGGGACAGGGGAGAGACCGGGGAGCTGTTTTTT
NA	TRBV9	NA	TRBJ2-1	CASSADIRDEQFF	TGTGCCAGCAGCGCCGATATACGAGATGAGCAGTTCTTC
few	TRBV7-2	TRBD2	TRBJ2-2	CASSPWTSGGTGELFF	TGTGCCAGCAGCCCATGGACTAGCGGGGGGACCGGGGAGCTGTTTTTT
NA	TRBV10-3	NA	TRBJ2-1	CAISAPHRAKLDEQFF	TGTGCCATCAGTGCCCCTCACAGGGCGAAGTTGGATGAGCAGTTCTTC
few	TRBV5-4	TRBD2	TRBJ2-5	CASSTVIAGGETQYF	TGTGCCAGCAGCACCGTTATAGCGGGAGGAGAGACCCAGTACTTC
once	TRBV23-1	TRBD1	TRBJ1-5	CASSAGTGGGSNQPQHF	TGCGCCAGCAGTGCCGGGACAGGGGGCGGAAGCAATCAGCCCCAGCATTTT
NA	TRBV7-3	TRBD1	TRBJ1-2	CASSFGQGYGYTF	TGTGCCAGCAGCTTCGGACAGGGGTATGGCTACACCTTC
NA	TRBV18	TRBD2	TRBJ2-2	CASSPRTSGSIPNTGELFF	TGTGCCAGCTCACCAAGGACAAGCGGGAGCATCCCGAACACCGGGGAGCTGTTTTTT
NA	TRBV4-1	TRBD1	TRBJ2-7	CASSQGTGGTREQYF	TGCGCCAGCAGCCAAGGGACAGGGGGTACGAGAGAGCAGTACTTC
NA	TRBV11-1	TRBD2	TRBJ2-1	CASSFLAGGLNEQFF	TGTGCCAGCAGCTTCCTAGCGGGAGGGCTAAATGAGCAGTTCTTC
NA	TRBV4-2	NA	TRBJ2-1	CASSQGRSSYNEQFF	TGTGCCAGCAGCCAAGGTCGCAGCTCCTACAATGAGCAGTTCTTC
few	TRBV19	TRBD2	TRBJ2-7	CASSIIGGRHYEQYF	TGTGCCAGTAGTATAATTGGCGGGAGGCACTACGAGCAGTACTTC
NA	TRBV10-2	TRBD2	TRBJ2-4	CASSESTSGGQLAKNIQYF	TGCGCCAGCAGTGAGTCAACTAGCGGGGGACAACTAGCCAAAAACATTCAGTACTTC
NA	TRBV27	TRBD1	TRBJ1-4	CASTHGGTGNEKLFF	TGTGCCAGCACCCATGGGGGGACAGGGAATGAAAAACTGTTTTTT
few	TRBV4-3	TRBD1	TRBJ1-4	CASSHGQGLDEKLFF	TGCGCCAGCAGCCACGGACAGGGGTTAGATGAAAAACTGTTTTTT
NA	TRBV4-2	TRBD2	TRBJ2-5	CASSPGLAGGGGETQYF	TGTGCCAGCAGCCCGGGACTAGCGGGAGGAGGAGGAGAGACCCAGTACTTC
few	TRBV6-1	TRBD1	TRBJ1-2	CASSVLRTGGNYGYTF	TGTGCCAGCAGTGTACTTCGGACAGGTGGTAACTATGGCTACACCTTC
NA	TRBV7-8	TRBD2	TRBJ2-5	CASGDAGGETQYF	TGTGCCAGCGGGGACGCGGGGGGTGAGACCCAGTACTTC
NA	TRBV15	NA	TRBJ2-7	CATSRRSPPGEQYF	TGTGCCACCAGCAGAAGGTCCCCCCCGGGCGAGCAGTACTTC
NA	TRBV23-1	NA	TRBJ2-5	CASSQRQGWKTQYF	TGCGCCAGCAGTCAACGGCAGGGATGGAAGACCCAGTACTTC
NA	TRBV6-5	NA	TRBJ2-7	CASRQGYEQYF	TGTGCCAGCAGGCAGGGATACGAGCAGTACTTC
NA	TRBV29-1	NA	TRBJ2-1	CSVDNYNEQFF	TGCAGCGTTGACAACTACAATGAGCAGTTCTTC
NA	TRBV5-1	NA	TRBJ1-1	CASSLEPSMNTEAFF	TGCGCCAGCAGCTTGGAGCCGTCCATGAACACTGAAGCTTTCTTT
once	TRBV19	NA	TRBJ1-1	CASSTGGGVTEAFF	TGTGCCAGTAGTACCGGTGGGGGGGTCACTGAAGCTTTCTTT
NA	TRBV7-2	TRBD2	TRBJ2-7	CASSRIAGSVYEQYF	TGTGCCAGCAGCCGGATAGCGGGGTCAGTCTACGAGCAGTACTTC
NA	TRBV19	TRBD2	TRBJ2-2	CASSVLAGDTGELFF	TGTGCCAGCAGCGTACTAGCGGGAGACACCGGGGAGCTGTTTTTT
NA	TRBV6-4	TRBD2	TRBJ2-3	CASKPSGPTDTQYF	TGTGCCAGCAAGCCTAGCGGTCCCACAGATACGCAGTATTTT
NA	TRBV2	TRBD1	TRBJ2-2	CASSSQTGGAARELFF	TGTGCCAGCAGTTCCCAAACAGGGGGCGCAGCGAGGGAGCTGTTTTTT
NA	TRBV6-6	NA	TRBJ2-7	CASSLDRYEQYF	TGTGCCAGCAGTCTCGACAGATACGAGCAGTACTTC
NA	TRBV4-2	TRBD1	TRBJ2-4	CASSQDGDRVDKNIQYF	TGTGCCAGCAGCCAAGATGGGGACAGGGTGGACAAAAACATTCAGTACTTC
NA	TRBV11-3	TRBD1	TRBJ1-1	CASSVGQDFEAFF	TGTGCCAGCAGCGTTGGACAGGACTTCGAAGCTTTCTTT
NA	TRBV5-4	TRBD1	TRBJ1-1	CASSFRQGAFMNTEAFF	TGTGCCAGCAGCTTTCGACAGGGGGCCTTTATGAACACTGAAGCTTTCTTT
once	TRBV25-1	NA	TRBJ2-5	CASSESRGQKTQYF	TGTGCCAGCAGTGAATCAAGGGGCCAAAAGACCCAGTACTTC
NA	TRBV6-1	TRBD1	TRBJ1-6	CASSEKGARSSYNSPLHF	TGTGCCAGCAGTGAAAAGGGGGCAAGGAGCTCCTATAATTCACCCCTCCACTTT
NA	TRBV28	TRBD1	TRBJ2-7	CASSLGTGVYEQYF	TGTGCCAGCAGTTTAGGGACAGGGGTCTACGAGCAGTACTTC
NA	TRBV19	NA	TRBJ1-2	CASSAGNSRNYGYTF	TGTGCCAGTAGTGCAGGAAACAGCCGAAACTATGGCTACACCTTC
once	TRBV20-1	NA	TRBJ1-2	CSARDPLGYTF	TGCAGTGCTAGAGACCCTCTTGGCTACACCTTC
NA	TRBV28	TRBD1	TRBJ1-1	CASSPPGTGYTEAFF	TGTGCCAGCAGTCCCCCCGGGACAGGGTACACTGAAGCTTTCTTT
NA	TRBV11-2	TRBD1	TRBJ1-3	CASSSGDRSGNTIYF	TGTGCCAGCAGCTCCGGGGACAGATCTGGAAACACCATATATTTT
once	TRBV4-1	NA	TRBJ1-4	CASSQVERRLFF	TGCGCCAGCAGCCAAGTGGAGAGGAGACTGTTTTTT
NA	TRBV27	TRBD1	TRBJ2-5	CASRNRGRETQYF	TGTGCCAGCAGAAACAGGGGGCGAGAGACCCAGTACTTC
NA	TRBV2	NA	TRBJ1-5	CASSGGSNQPQHF	TGTGCCAGCAGTGGCGGTAGCAATCAGCCCCAGCATTTT
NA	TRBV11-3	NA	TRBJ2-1	CASSLAAYNEQFF	TGTGCCAGCAGCTTAGCGGCCTACAATGAGCAGTTCTTC
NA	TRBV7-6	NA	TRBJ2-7	CASSLQTGYEQYF	TGTGCCAGCAGCTTACAGACAGGCTACGAGCAGTACTTC
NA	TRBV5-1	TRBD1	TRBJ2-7	CASSPGTGIEQYF	TGCGCCAGCAGCCCGGGGACAGGGATCGAGCAGTACTTC
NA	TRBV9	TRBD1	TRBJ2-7	CASSVDPGQGPTYEQYF	TGTGCCAGCAGCGTTGATCCCGGACAGGGGCCGACCTACGAGCAGTACTTC
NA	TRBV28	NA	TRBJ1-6	CIVKSSYNSPLHF	TGTATAGTTAAGAGCTCCTATAATTCACCCCTCCACTTT
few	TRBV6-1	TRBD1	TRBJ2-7	CASSARQGYEQYF	TGTGCCAGCAGTGCTAGACAGGGATACGAGCAGTACTTC
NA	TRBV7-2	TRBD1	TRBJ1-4	CASSLGTGNEKLFF	TGTGCCAGCAGCTTGGGGACAGGAAATGAAAAACTGTTTTTT
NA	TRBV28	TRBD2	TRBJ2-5	CASSLAAGGQETQYF	TGTGCCAGCAGTTTGGCAGCGGGGGGCCAAGAGACCCAGTACTTC
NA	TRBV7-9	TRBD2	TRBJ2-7	CSSSLVNIGSSGRGYEQYF	TGTTCCAGCAGCTTAGTTAATATAGGTTCTAGCGGGAGAGGCTACGAGCAGTACTTC
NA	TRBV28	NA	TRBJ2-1	CASSFLPTYNEQFF	TGTGCCAGCAGTTTCCTACCTACCTACAATGAGCAGTTCTTC
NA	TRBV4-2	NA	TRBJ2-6	CASSGMGENSGANGLTF	TGTGCCAGCAGCGGCATGGGTGAAAACTCTGGGGCCAACGGCCTGACTTTC
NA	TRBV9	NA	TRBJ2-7	CASSASSAGALYEQYF	TGTGCCAGCAGCGCCAGCTCGGCGGGGGCGCTTTACGAGCAGTACTTC
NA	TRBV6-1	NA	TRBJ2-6	CAVAGTGANGLTF	TGTGCCGTGGCGGGGACTGGGGCCAACGGCCTGACTTTC